This T cell receptor beta chain was identified in a study of T cells in Graves' hyperthyroidism and ophthalmopathy. The sample holds many counts of this clonotype. There were TCR beta CDR3 regions amplified from RNA transcripts. TCR CDR3 regions were first amplified by RT-PCR with HTBI primers. TCRdb processed the multiplex PCR reads anew with MiXCR; each CDR3 protein has one entry. Among hundreds of thousands of distinct CDR3 sequences listed, 12% to 15% were seen once. Lactation, pregnancy, other autoimmune disease or uncontrolled infection excluded patients. The source material was blood. The receptor's source is a woman aged 18-35 years with Graves' hyperthyroidism.

CDR3 in amino acids: CASSSRGLADLNTGELFF. As DNA, the CDR3 is TGTGCCAGCAGCTCTAGGGGACTAGCGGATCTCAACACCGGGGAGCTGTTTTTT. The J gene is TRBJ2-2, the V gene TRBV7-2; 11 nucleotides match TRBD2. Germline CDR1 and CDR2: SGHTA and FQGNSA. V lost 4 bases and J lost 2; bases outside the gene matches: 9. The CDR3 is made up of 18 amino acids.